These T cell receptor beta chains were read from a single sample in a study of T cells in Graves' hyperthyroidism and ophthalmopathy. TCRdb passed the multiplex PCR reads through MiXCR, listing each CDR3 protein once. The sample gives hundreds of thousands of distinct CDR3 sequences, 12% to 15% of which show up once; about 9.4% is in the top ten. Material: blood. The source is a young woman with Graves' hyperthyroidism. The CDR3 runs from the conserved cysteine through the conserved F or W. The D gene is left open where the match is weak. The size field is filled for only some rows; it gives once, few, many or a size class.

cdr3_length | j_call | v_call | clone_size | d_call | cdr3_nt | cdr3_aa
13 | TRBJ1-3 | TRBV20-1 | NA | NA | TGCAGTGCTGGCCCGGGACCAGAAAACACCATATATTTT | CSAGPGPENTIYF
13 | TRBJ1-2 | TRBV30 | many | NA | TGTGCCTGGAGTGCAGGTGAAGTTAAAGGCTACACCTTC | CAWSAGEVKGYTF
16 | TRBJ2-5 | TRBV28 | NA | NA | TGTGCCAGCAGTTTAATTAGGCCAGAGTTCCAAGAGACCCAGTACTTC | CASSLIRPEFQETQYF
16 | TRBJ2-1 | TRBV19 | few | NA | TGTGCCAGTAGTATAGGAGGGGGGCTTTCCTACAATGAGCAGTTCTTC | CASSIGGGLSYNEQFF
13 | TRBJ2-7 | TRBV10-3 | NA | NA | TGTGCCATCAGTGAGGAGAGAAACTACGAGCAGTACTTC | CAISEERNYEQYF
14 | TRBJ2-7 | TRBV10-2 | many | TRBD1 | TGCGCCAGCAGGGCACCGGGACAGGCCTACGAGCAGTACTTC | CASRAPGQAYEQYF
16 | TRBJ2-2 | TRBV6-5 | many | NA | TGTGCCAGCAGTTACGGGGGGACAGAACCCACCGGGGAGCTGTTTTTT | CASSYGGTEPTGELFF
14 | TRBJ1-3 | TRBV19 | NA | NA | TGTGCCAGTAGTACTTGGGGCTCTGGAAACACCATATATTTT | CASSTWGSGNTIYF
14 | TRBJ2-7 | TRBV24-1 | NA | TRBD2 | TGTGCCACCAGTGAAGCGGGAGGGGTGTTCGAGCAGTACTTC | CATSEAGGVFEQYF
13 | TRBJ1-2 | TRBV10-3 | NA | TRBD1 | TGTGCCATCAGTGAGACAGGGGGCGATGGCTACACCTTC | CAISETGGDGYTF
14 | TRBJ2-1 | TRBV12-3/TRBV12-4 | many | NA | TGTGCCAGCAGTTCTGCCCCCTCCTACAATGAGCAGTTCTTC | CASSSAPSYNEQFF
16 | TRBJ2-2 | TRBV3-1 | many | TRBD2 | TGTGCCAGCAGCCCCAGGGCTAGCGGAAACACCGGGGAGCTGTTTTTT | CASSPRASGNTGELFF
14 | TRBJ2-1 | TRBV20-1 | few | TRBD2 | TGCAGTGCCATGACCAGCGGGGGGTACAATGAGCAGTTCTTC | CSAMTSGGYNEQFF
15 | TRBJ2-3 | TRBV3-1 | many | NA | TGTGCCAGCAGTGTGGGGACGATTTCGACAGATACGCAGTATTTT | CASSVGTISTDTQYF
14 | TRBJ1-2 | TRBV14 | many | NA | TGTGCCAGCAGCCAAGTTCACGGGCACTATGGCTACACCTTC | CASSQVHGHYGYTF
14 | TRBJ2-2 | TRBV7-9 | few | TRBD1 | TGTGCCAGCAGCCCCGGGACAGGGGGCCGGGAGCTGTTTTTT | CASSPGTGGRELFF
17 | TRBJ2-6 | TRBV2 | many | NA | TGTGCCAGCTCTGGGGGCGCAGCCAGCTCTGGGGCCAACGTCCTGACTTTC | CASSGGAASSGANVLTF
12 | TRBJ2-1 | TRBV18 | NA | NA | TGTGCCAGCGCACCCCAGGTCAATGAGCAGTTCTTC | CASAPQVNEQFF
16 | TRBJ2-1 | TRBV18 | few | NA | TGTGCCAGCTCACCACGCGAGGACAGTCCCTACAATGAGCAGTTCTTC | CASSPREDSPYNEQFF
16 | TRBJ1-1 | TRBV18 | few | NA | TGTGCCAGCTCAGCCAGGGTCGGGCGGAAAAACGCTGAAGCTTTCTTT | CASSARVGRKNAEAFF
19 | TRBJ1-3 | TRBV13 | once | TRBD1 | TGTGCCAGCAGCCCCGATAACAGAGACAGGGACACCTCTGGAAACACCGTATATTTT | CASSPDNRDRDTSGNTVYF
15 | TRBJ2-5 | TRBV6-2/TRBV6-3 | many | TRBD2 | TGTGCCAGCAGATACTCGGGACTAGCGAGGGAGACCCAGTACTTC | CASRYSGLARETQYF
18 | TRBJ2-1 | TRBV7-8 | many | NA | TGTGCCAGCAGCTCAGGAAGGCCGCCCTTTGGGTCCTACAATGAGCAGTTCTTC | CASSSGRPPFGSYNEQFF
14 | TRBJ2-5 | TRBV28 | many | NA | TGTGCCAGCAGTTTTCGTGAAGAGCAAGAGACCCAGTACTTC | CASSFREEQETQYF
16 | TRBJ2-3 | TRBV15 | NA | NA | TGTGCCACCAGCAGAGATCGGGCGGCTAGCACAGATACGCAGTATTTT | CATSRDRAASTDTQYF
13 | TRBJ2-7 | TRBV30 | few | TRBD2 | TGTGCCTGGAGTCGGCCAGGGAGGGGCGAGCAGTACTTC | CAWSRPGRGEQYF
14 | TRBJ2-2 | TRBV11-2 | many | TRBD2 | TGTGCCAGCAGACGACTAGCGGGCACCGGGGAGCTGTTTTTT | CASRRLAGTGELFF
12 | TRBJ1-1 | TRBV20-1 | NA | NA | TGCAGTGCTCCCGGGCCGAACACTGAAGCTTTCTTT | CSAPGPNTEAFF
16 | TRBJ2-1 | TRBV9 | NA | NA | TGTGCCAGCAGCGTAGAGGAGGGCAGGTCCTACAATGAGCAGTTCTTC | CASSVEEGRSYNEQFF
11 | TRBJ2-7 | TRBV10-2 | NA | NA | TGCGCCAGCACAGAAGGGCTAGAGCAGTACTTC | CASTEGLEQYF
15 | TRBJ1-1 | TRBV4-3 | few | NA | TGCGCCAGCAGCCAATACTCATACAGGAACACTGAAGCTTTCTTT | CASSQYSYRNTEAFF
13 | TRBJ2-1 | TRBV12-3/TRBV12-4 | many | NA | TGTGCCAGCAGTTTGAATTCTGAACTCGAGCAGTTCTTC | CASSLNSELEQFF
14 | TRBJ2-3 | TRBV30 | many | NA | TGTGCCTGGAGTAGGTGGAGCCGCACAGATACGCAGTATTTT | CAWSRWSRTDTQYF
18 | TRBJ2-2 | TRBV7-2 | many | NA | TGTGCCAGCAGCTTATTCCTCCAGCGGCCATCGAACACCGGGGAGCTGTTTTTT | CASSLFLQRPSNTGELFF
16 | TRBJ2-1 | TRBV12-3/TRBV12-4 | many | TRBD2 | TGTGCCAGCAGCCTCTTCACTAGCGGGGCCTACAATGAGCAGTTCTTC | CASSLFTSGAYNEQFF
15 | TRBJ1-4 | TRBV19 | NA | NA | TGTGCCACCAAATTTTCCCGGGGTCGGAATGAAAAACTGTTTTTT | CATKFSRGRNEKLFF
11 | TRBJ2-3 | TRBV18 | many | NA | TGTGCCAGCTCCAGACGCGATACGCAGTATTTT | CASSRRDTQYF
13 | TRBJ2-3 | TRBV10-1 | few | NA | TGCGCCAGCAGTGAGCCGGGGGCGGATACGCAGTATTTT | CASSEPGADTQYF
15 | TRBJ2-2 | TRBV7-9 | many | NA | TGTGCCAGCAGCTTAGCTGCCGGGAGTCCCGGGGAGCTGTTTTTT | CASSLAAGSPGELFF
15 | TRBJ2-3 | TRBV4-2 | many | TRBD2 | TGTGCCAGCAGCCAAGCGGGACTAGCCCCAGATACGCAGTATTTT | CASSQAGLAPDTQYF
12 | TRBJ2-5 | TRBV2 | NA | NA | TGTGCCAGCGACCTAGGGATCAGGGCCCAGTACTTC | CASDLGIRAQYF
14 | TRBJ1-1 | TRBV5-6 | many | NA | TGTGCCAGCAGCCTATCTGACAGGAACACTGAAGCTTTCTTT | CASSLSDRNTEAFF
17 | TRBJ2-7 | TRBV10-1 | NA | TRBD2 | TGCGCCAGCAGTTCCGATTTAGCGGGAGGTTATCCCTACGAGCAGTACTTC | CASSSDLAGGYPYEQYF
13 | TRBJ2-5 | TRBV15 | NA | NA | TGTGCCACCAGCACTCCAGGGGGGGAGACCCAGTACTTC | CATSTPGGETQYF